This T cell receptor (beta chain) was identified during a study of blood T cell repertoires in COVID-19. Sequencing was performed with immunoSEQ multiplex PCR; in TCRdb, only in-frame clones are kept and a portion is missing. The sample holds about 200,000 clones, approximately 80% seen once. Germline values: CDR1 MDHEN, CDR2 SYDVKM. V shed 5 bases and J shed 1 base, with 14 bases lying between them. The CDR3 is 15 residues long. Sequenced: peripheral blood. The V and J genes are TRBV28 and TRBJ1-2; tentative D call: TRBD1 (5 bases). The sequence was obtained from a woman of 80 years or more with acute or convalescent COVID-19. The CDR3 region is CASSAGGGGNYGYTF. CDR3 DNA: TGTGCCAGCAGTGCAGGCGGGGGGGGTAACTATGGCTACACCTTC.